A selection of T cell receptor beta chains follows, all from one sample in a study of blood T cell repertoires in COVID-19. TCRdb keeps only in-frame clones here, not all; method: immunoSEQ multiplex PCR. Of roughly 700,000 clones listed, about 90% were seen once; the top ten hold roughly 0.25%. Sequences were obtained from peripheral blood. The origin of the receptors is a young woman with acute or convalescent COVID-19. The CDR3 runs from the conserved cysteine through the conserved F or W. A D gene is named only where the DNA matches it firmly. Size is stated for part of the rows, as once, few or many counts, or as a class when the clone is expanded.

V: TRBV24-1
size: NA
D: TRBD1
J: TRBJ2-7
DNA: TGTGCCACCAGTGATCCGACCTCCGGGACAGGCTACGAGCAGTACTTC
CDR3: CATSDPTSGTGYEQYF

V: TRBV5-8
size: NA
D: NA
J: TRBJ2-7
DNA: TGTGCCAGCAGCTTCTGGGGCAACGAGCAGTACTTC
CDR3: CASSFWGNEQYF

V: TRBV6-1
size: NA
D: NA
J: TRBJ2-1
DNA: TGTGCCAGCAGTGAGGGAGTTGATGAGCAGTTCTTC
CDR3: CASSEGVDEQFF

V: TRBV30
size: few
D: NA
J: TRBJ1-5
DNA: TGTGCCTGGAGTGTACAAAATCAGCCCCAGCATTTT
CDR3: CAWSVQNQPQHF

V: TRBV19
size: NA
D: NA
J: TRBJ2-6
DNA: TGTGCCAGTAGTATCTCTAGGCTGGCTGGGGCCAACGTCCTGACTTTC
CDR3: CASSISRLAGANVLTF

V: TRBV9
size: once
D: NA
J: TRBJ1-4
DNA: TGTGCCAGCAGCCCAGGACATACTAATGAAAAACTGTTTTTT
CDR3: CASSPGHTNEKLFF

V: TRBV2
size: NA
D: NA
J: TRBJ1-2
DNA: TGTGCCAGTCTACTCAGACAGCTTAACTATGGCTACACCTTC
CDR3: CASLLRQLNYGYTF

V: TRBV9
size: NA
D: NA
J: TRBJ1-2
DNA: TGTGCCAGCAGCGTCGGAGGCATCTACACCTTC
CDR3: CASSVGGIYTF

V: TRBV7-9
size: NA
D: NA
J: TRBJ1-4
DNA: TGTGCCAGCAGCTCCGGACTCCGGAATGAAAAACTGTTTTTT
CDR3: CASSSGLRNEKLFF

V: TRBV4-1
size: NA
D: NA
J: TRBJ2-1
DNA: TGCGCCAGCAGCCAAGGACGGGGAAAATACAATGAGCAGTTCTTC
CDR3: CASSQGRGKYNEQFF

V: TRBV27
size: NA
D: TRBD1
J: TRBJ2-1
DNA: TGTGCCAGCAGTTCGAGGGACAGGGATTGGAATGAGCAGTTCTTC
CDR3: CASSSRDRDWNEQFF

V: TRBV19
size: NA
D: NA
J: TRBJ1-1
DNA: TGTGCCAGTAGTATAGATCTGGGCACCTTGAACACTGAAGCTTTCTTT
CDR3: CASSIDLGTLNTEAFF

V: TRBV24-1
size: NA
D: NA
J: TRBJ1-2
DNA: TGTGCCACCGCATCGGACAGTGACGAGAGCACTAACTATGGCTACACCTTC
CDR3: CATASDSDESTNYGYTF

V: TRBV15
size: few
D: NA
J: TRBJ1-6
DNA: TGTGCCACCAGACAGGTTGATAATTCACCCCTCCACTTT
CDR3: CATRQVDNSPLHF

V: TRBV10-3
size: NA
D: TRBD1
J: TRBJ2-6
DNA: TGTGCCATCATGCCGTCCGGGACAGGACCCCGCTCTGGGGCCAACGTCCTGACTTTC
CDR3: CAIMPSGTGPRSGANVLTF

V: TRBV12-5
size: NA
D: TRBD1
J: TRBJ1-3
DNA: TGTGCTAGTGGTTTGGGGACCGGGACAGGCTCTGGAAACACCATATATTTT
CDR3: CASGLGTGTGSGNTIYF

V: TRBV6-6
size: NA
D: NA
J: TRBJ1-3
DNA: TGTGCCAGCAGTTTGGGGGGGGCTGGAAACACCATATATTTT
CDR3: CASSLGGAGNTIYF

V: TRBV9
size: NA
D: TRBD1
J: TRBJ2-1
DNA: TGTGCCAGCAGCGTAGGAACAGGGGGTGAGCAGTTCTTC
CDR3: CASSVGTGGEQFF